The present T cell receptor beta chain was sequenced within a study of T cells in Graves' hyperthyroidism and ophthalmopathy. The study excluded patients with uncontrolled infection, other autoimmune disease, pregnancy or lactation. Fresh 10 ml peripheral blood yielded PBMCs. Amplification targeted TCR beta CDR3 regions from RNA transcripts. TCR CDR3 regions were first amplified by RT-PCR with HTBI primers. TCRdb called the multiplex PCR reads again in MiXCR, with one record for every CDR3 protein. Here the sample spans about 360,000 distinct CDR3 sequences, approximately 19% being singletons. CDR1 is SGHRS and CDR2 is YFSETQ in the germline V gene. This CDR3 is 14 amino acids long. The V gene end was trimmed by 4 bases and the J gene end by 7 bases; junction bases not matched to a gene: 10. This clonotype was seen many times.

The chain links TRBV5-1 to TRBJ2-7, with 8 bases matching TRBD1. Material: blood. The clonotype originates from a woman younger than 30 with Graves' hyperthyroidism. The CDR3 reads CASSLDRASGEQYF. CDR3 coding DNA: TGCGCCAGCAGCCTGGACAGGGCGTCGGGTGAGCAGTACTTC. Filled out from reference TRBV5-1 and TRBJ2-7, the complete variable domain reads KAGVTQTPRYLIKTRGQQVTLSCSPISGHRSVSWYQQTPGQGLQFLFEYFSETQRNKGNFPGRFSGRQFSNSRSEMNVSTLELGDSALYLCASSLDRASGEQYFGPGTRLTVT.